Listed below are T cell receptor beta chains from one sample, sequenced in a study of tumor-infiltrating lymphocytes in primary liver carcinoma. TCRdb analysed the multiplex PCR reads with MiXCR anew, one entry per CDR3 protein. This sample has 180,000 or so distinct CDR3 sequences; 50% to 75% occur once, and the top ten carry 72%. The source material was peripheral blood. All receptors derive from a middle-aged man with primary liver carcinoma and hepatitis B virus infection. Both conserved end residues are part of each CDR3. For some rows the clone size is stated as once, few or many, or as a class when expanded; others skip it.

CDR3aa: CSAQQGPGPYEQYF
abundance: NA
v_gene: TRBV29-1

CDR3aa: CASINGQGDTQYF
abundance: NA
v_gene: TRBV6-4

CDR3aa: CASMETSGGSYNEQFF
abundance: NA
v_gene: TRBV6-6

CDR3aa: CASSIQGTGLGETQYF
abundance: many
v_gene: TRBV11-2

CDR3aa: CSVPTGGSTDTQYF
abundance: many
v_gene: TRBV29-1

CDR3aa: CASSLKGTDTQYF
abundance: few
v_gene: TRBV5-4

CDR3aa: CANSSGTGTSGRSNEQFF
abundance: NA
v_gene: TRBV7-9

CDR3aa: CTSKLSSYNEQFF
abundance: once
v_gene: TRBV6-5

CDR3aa: CASSEGRSSYDQYF
abundance: NA
v_gene: TRBV11-2

CDR3aa: CASSSSGMGNEQFF
abundance: NA
v_gene: TRBV5-1

CDR3aa: CASSRTQGETQYF
abundance: few
v_gene: TRBV6-1

CDR3aa: CASSLEGLANNEQFF
abundance: many
v_gene: TRBV5-1

CDR3aa: CSAAGLVGYNEQFF
abundance: NA
v_gene: TRBV29-1

CDR3aa: CAWSVLTIGSYEQYF
abundance: once
v_gene: TRBV30

CDR3aa: CASSQEPSGRATGANVLTF
abundance: NA
v_gene: TRBV4-1

CDR3aa: CASSPARGSQETQYF
abundance: once
v_gene: TRBV6-5

CDR3aa: CASSSTRVRNTGELFF
abundance: NA
v_gene: TRBV7-9

CDR3aa: CASSQGGTGTEQYF
abundance: NA
v_gene: TRBV4-1

CDR3aa: CASSLRQVSSGNSIYF
abundance: NA
v_gene: TRBV12-3/TRBV12-4

CDR3aa: CASSPRGGVAYTDTQYF
abundance: many
v_gene: TRBV11-2

CDR3aa: CASSQWSIGESNQPQHF
abundance: NA
v_gene: TRBV4-1

CDR3aa: CASRDSGGNERFF
abundance: NA
v_gene: TRBV6-5

CDR3aa: CASSFGGYSSNTEAFF
abundance: NA
v_gene: TRBV13

CDR3aa: CASSFGAGEQFF
abundance: once
v_gene: TRBV7-9

CDR3aa: CASSLASWYWDEQFF
abundance: NA
v_gene: TRBV11-2

CDR3aa: CASSLGRGTDTQYF
abundance: many
v_gene: TRBV11-3

CDR3aa: CASRSGGLVDNEQFF
abundance: NA
v_gene: TRBV10-2

CDR3aa: CASSEGGAYEQYF
abundance: NA
v_gene: TRBV6-1

CDR3aa: CAISGLAGSETQYF
abundance: few
v_gene: TRBV10-3

CDR3aa: CASSTIAGALGELFF
abundance: NA
v_gene: TRBV28

CDR3aa: CASNRPGPNQPQHF
abundance: NA
v_gene: TRBV6-2/TRBV6-3

CDR3aa: CASTQGLARGPDTQYF
abundance: NA
v_gene: TRBV6-1

CDR3aa: CASRRASNLQETKYF
abundance: few
v_gene: TRBV6-1